These 5 T cell receptor beta chains originate from one sample sequenced in a study of cytotoxic CD8 clonotypes in ibrutinib-treated CLL. Assay: immunoSEQ multiplex PCR; the TCRdb copy retains only in-frame clones and omits some. Of 150,000 or so clones in the sample, around 84% were seen once. The sequencing used PBMCs, collected after 36 months of ibrutinib treatment. Receptors were obtained from a human donor with chronic lymphocytic leukemia.

This clone was counted between two and nine times. This chain joins TRBV6-4 and TRBJ2-1, with a tentative D call TRBD1 (5 bases). Germline loops: CDR1 MRHNA, CDR2 SNTAGT. There are 12 residues in the CDR3. Trimming removed 3 bases from V and 5 bases from J, with 5 bases in between. The CDR3 bases are TGTGCCAGCAGTGAAGGGGACAATGAGCAGTTCTTC. Its protein is CASSEGDNEQFF.

The chain combines TRBV7-9 with TRBJ2-7; the D is unclear. The germline V and J ends were trimmed by 5 bases and 6 bases, with 11 bases remaining between them. This CDR3 region has 12 residues. Germline-derived CDR1 and CDR2 are SEHNR and FQNEAQ (reference sequence). The CDR3 spells CASSMLPLEQYF. For the CDR3, the DNA is TGTGCCAGCAGCATGCTACCTCTCGAGCAGTACTTC.

The chain is built from TRBV4-1 and TRBJ1-1, with D maybe TRBD1 (6 bases). The CDR3 contains 15 residues. Trimming cost V 3 bases and J 1 base, with 12 bases left between them. CDR1 is MGHRA and CDR2 is YSYEKL in the germline V gene. Here the CDR3 reads CASSHGGRGNTEAFF. In nucleotides, the CDR3 is TGCGCCAGCAGCCATGGGGGGCGGGGGAACACTGAAGCTTTCTTT.

The chain has TRBV6-1 and TRBJ2-3; no clear D gene. V was clipped by 11 bases and J by 4 bases, with 22 bases between them. CDR3 length equals 15 residues. Germline V lookup: CDR1 MNHNS, CDR2 SASEGT. The CDR3 sequence is CAAEFTELLADTQYF. CDR3 coding DNA: TGTGCCGCGGAATTCACAGAACTTTTGGCAGATACGCAGTATTTT.

This clone occurred once. The chain employs TRBV5-1 and TRBJ2-7, with D perhaps assigned TRBD1 or TRBD2 (5 bases each). Between the trimmed V and J ends, which lost 4 bases and 0 bases, there was a span of 14 bases. Germline values: CDR1 SGHRS, CDR2 YFSETQ. This CDR3 comprises 15 residues. DNA for the CDR3: TGCGCCAGCAGCCCATCGCCAGGGAGCTCCTACGAGCAGTACTTC. Protein: CASSPSPGSSYEQYF.